These T cell receptor beta chains were read from a single sample in a study of T cell repertoires in cytomegalovirus infection. Their cognate antigens are unknown. MiXCR, applied by TCRdb to the reads, yields one record per CDR3 protein. Here the sample spans 700,000 to 950,000 distinct CDR3 sequences, approximately 32% being singletons. The material was cultured CD8+ T cells from PBMCs, obtained from culture after CMV antigen stimulation. These receptors were obtained from a human donor in good health (CMV status not recorded). Some clones in this sample may be carry-over from other donors' samples. The CDR3 runs from the conserved cysteine through the conserved F or W. The order of the fields is clone size, J gene, CDR3 length, V gene, CDR3 protein. Clone size is shown for a subset of rows, as once, few, many or a class of expanded clone.

. | TRBJ1-1 | 13 | TRBV6-6 | CASRKGGWSEAFF
. | TRBJ2-5 | 15 | TRBV20-1 | CSARDKTTARRTQYF
. | TRBJ2-7 | 14 | TRBV5-6 | CASSLQRGPYEQYF
many | TRBJ2-3 | 19 | TRBV7-2 | CASSLAGTSGGAYTDTQYF
few | TRBJ2-1 | 14 | TRBV19 | CASSKTEQYNEQFF
. | TRBJ2-1 | 17 | TRBV7-2 | CASSSGRGTNSYNVKFF
. | TRBJ1-5 | 15 | TRBV7-9 | CASSLSAREDQPQHF
. | TRBJ1-5 | 14 | TRBV28 | CASSIRIRDQPQHF
. | TRBJ2-7 | 11 | TRBV6-5 | CATRETYEQYF
many | TRBJ2-2 | 17 | TRBV7-7 | CASSLKGPTGATGELFF
once | TRBJ2-5 | 15 | TRBV9 | CASSVDGEGQETQYF
few | TRBJ1-2 | 11 | TRBV9 | CATRHGYGYTF
many | TRBJ2-7 | 15 | TRBV7-8 | CASSLGGQGAYEQYF
few | TRBJ1-4 | 17 | TRBV25-1 | CASSQWTGGAGGEKLFF
. | TRBJ2-3 | 12 | TRBV6-5 | CASSLNGDTQYF
few | TRBJ1-2 | 14 | TRBV27 | CASSFGQASGGYTF
. | TRBJ1-3 | 14 | TRBV15 | CATSRKGSGNTIYF
many | TRBJ1-4 | 14 | TRBV6-1 | CASSGGGGREKLFF
. | TRBJ2-3 | 14 | TRBV7-2 | CASSPRGVQDTQYF
. | TRBJ2-1 | 16 | TRBV9 | CASSDTGTSHYNEQFF
. | TRBJ1-2 | 17 | TRBV7-6 | CASSNLAAGDPNYGYTF
. | TRBJ1-5 | 13 | TRBV7-4 | CASSLSGDTAQHF
. | TRBJ1-4 | 15 | TRBV14 | CASSQKRGQREKLFF
few | TRBJ2-5 | 16 | TRBV4-3 | CASSQDRGGTGETQYF
. | TRBJ1-1 | 15 | TRBV4-1 | CASSQAWAPSEGAFF
. | TRBJ2-5 | 16 | TRBV19 | CASSIEASGGQETQYF
. | TRBJ1-1 | 17 | TRBV10-3 | CAISEPRHTETNTEAFF
few | TRBJ2-1 | 14 | TRBV6-5 | CASSYSKGYNEQFF